The rows below give T cell receptor beta chains drawn from one sample of a study of blood T cell repertoires in COVID-19. Profiled with immunoSEQ multiplex PCR; TCRdb holds only in-frame clones, not every one. Of just over 150,000 clones in the sample, more than 85% were seen once. The sequenced sample was peripheral blood. Receptors originate from an older woman with acute or convalescent COVID-19. Each CDR3 is given with its conserved first and last residue. D genes are given only for firm matches. Not every row has a clone size; where given, it reads once, few, many or a size class.

>.|TRBV7-9|TRBD1|TRBJ1-1|15
TGTGCCAGCAGCCCACAGGGGGGGTTGAACACTGAAGCTTTCTTT
CASSPQGGLNTEAFF
>.|TRBV16|.|TRBJ1-2|14
TGTGCCAGCAGCCAAAAGGGCGGAGGCGATGGCTACACCTTC
CASSQKGGGDGYTF
>.|TRBV27|TRBD1|TRBJ1-6|15
TGTGCCAGCAGTTTAAGGGACAGGGAAAATTCACCCCTCCACTTT
CASSLRDRENSPLHF
>.|TRBV18|TRBD1|TRBJ2-3|15
TGTGCCAGCTCACCACCAGGGGGCAGGGCAGATACGCAGTATTTT
CASSPPGGRADTQYF
>.|TRBV19|.|TRBJ2-1|17
TGTGCCAGTAGTATAGGAACCGGGACTCCCTCCTACAATGAGCAGTTCTTC
CASSIGTGTPSYNEQFF
>.|TRBV12-3/TRBV12-4|.|TRBJ1-1|13
TGTGCCAGCACCTACGACAGAGACACTGAAGCTTTCTTT
CASTYDRDTEAFF
>.|TRBV29-1|TRBD1|TRBJ2-2|13
TGCAGCGTTGGGACAGGCTCCACCGGGGAGCTGTTTTTT
CSVGTGSTGELFF
>.|TRBV2|.|TRBJ1-1|15
TGTGCCAGCAGTGGGGTCAGGGTGGCGAACACTGAAGCTTTCTTT
CASSGVRVANTEAFF
>.|TRBV6-1|.|TRBJ1-5|15
TGTGCCAGCAATGAAGCCCCCACTGGGCATCAGCCCCAGCATTTT
CASNEAPTGHQPQHF
>.|TRBV19|.|TRBJ2-1|14
TGTGCCAGTGGAATCAGGGGAACTGAAAATGAGCAGTTCTTC
CASGIRGTENEQFF
>.|TRBV5-5|TRBD1|TRBJ1-1|13
TGTGCCAGCAGCTACAGGGGGAACACTGAAGCTTTCTTT
CASSYRGNTEAFF
>.|TRBV6-5|TRBD1|TRBJ2-7|14
TGTGCCAGCAGTCGGACAGGGAGATCCTACGAGCAGTACTTC
CASSRTGRSYEQYF
>.|TRBV30|.|TRBJ1-1|14
TGTGCCCGATCTTCAGGGGACCCGAACACTGAAGCTTTCTTT
CARSSGDPNTEAFF
>.|TRBV28|.|TRBJ2-5|14
TGTGCCAGCAGTTTTCTCATGGGGCGAGAGACCCAGTACTTC
CASSFLMGRETQYF
>.|TRBV6-5|.|TRBJ1-6|14
TGTGCCAGCGCACCGACTGCTTGGAATTCACCCCTCCACTTT
CASAPTAWNSPLHF
>.|TRBV2|.|TRBJ1-1|12
TGTGCCAGCGCTGCCCGACACCCTGAAGCTTTCTTT
CASAARHPEAFF
>few|TRBV30|.|TRBJ1-2|13
TGTGCCTGGAGTGTAGGCAGGAACTATGGCTACACCTTC
CAWSVGRNYGYTF
>.|TRBV6-6|TRBD1|TRBJ1-5|16
TGTGCCAGCTTAGGGGCCGACAGGGGCGGAAATCAGCCCCAGCATTTT
CASLGADRGGNQPQHF
>once|TRBV3-1/TRBV3-2|.|TRBJ2-5|19
TGTGCCAGCAGCCAAGTCTCTGGTCTCGGCGGCTTTTCTGGGGAGACCCAGTACTTC
CASSQVSGLGGFSGETQYF
>.|TRBV19|.|TRBJ1-5|16
TGTGCCAGTAGATGGTCCCGGGGGAATGGCAATCAGCCCCAGCATTTT
CASRWSRGNGNQPQHF
>.|TRBV5-1|.|TRBJ2-1|15
TGCGCCAGCAGCTTGGTGTCAGGGGGGCACAATGAGCAGTTCTTC
CASSLVSGGHNEQFF
>.|TRBV7-8|TRBD2|TRBJ2-5|15
TGTGCCAGCAGACCTGGGACTAGCAGGGGGGAGACCCAGTACTTC
CASRPGTSRGETQYF
>.|TRBV18|TRBD1|TRBJ1-4|19
TGTGCCAGCTCACCGACCCCTCCGGGACAGGGGGCGTTTAATGAAAAACTGTTTTTT
CASSPTPPGQGAFNEKLFF
>.|TRBV19|TRBD1|TRBJ2-1|17
TGTGCCAGTTCCACACCCGGGACAGGGAGTTTAGGCAATGAGCAGTTCTTC
CASSTPGTGSLGNEQFF
>.|TRBV6-6|.|TRBJ1-1|15
TGTGCCAGCAGCCCGAGCAACGCAAGGGGCACTGAAGCTTTCTTT
CASSPSNARGTEAFF
>.|TRBV7-8|.|TRBJ1-3|16
TGTGCCAGCAGCTTAGTCCCCAGGTCCCTTGGAAACACCATATATTTT
CASSLVPRSLGNTIYF
>.|TRBV7-9|.|TRBJ2-1|13
TGTGCCAGCAGCTTAACACCGTACAATGAGCAGTTCTTC
CASSLTPYNEQFF
>.|TRBV12-5|.|TRBJ2-1|15
TGTGCTAGTGCCTTGGAGACGGGGGGCCGGGATGAGCAGTTCTTC
CASALETGGRDEQFF